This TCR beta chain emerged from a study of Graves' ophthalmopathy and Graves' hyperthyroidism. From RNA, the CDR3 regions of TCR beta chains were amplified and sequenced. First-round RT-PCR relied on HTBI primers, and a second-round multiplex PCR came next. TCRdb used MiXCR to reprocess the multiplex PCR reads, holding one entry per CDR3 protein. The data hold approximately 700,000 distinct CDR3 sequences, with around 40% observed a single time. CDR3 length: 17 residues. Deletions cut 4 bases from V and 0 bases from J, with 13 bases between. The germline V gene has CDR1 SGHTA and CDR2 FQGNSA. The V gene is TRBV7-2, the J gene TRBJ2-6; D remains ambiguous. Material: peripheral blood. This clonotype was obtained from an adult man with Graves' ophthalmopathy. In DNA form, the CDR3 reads TGTGCCAGCAGCTCTCGGGTGTCCCCCTCTGGGGCCAACGTCCTGACTTTC. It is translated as CASSSRVSPSGANVLTF.